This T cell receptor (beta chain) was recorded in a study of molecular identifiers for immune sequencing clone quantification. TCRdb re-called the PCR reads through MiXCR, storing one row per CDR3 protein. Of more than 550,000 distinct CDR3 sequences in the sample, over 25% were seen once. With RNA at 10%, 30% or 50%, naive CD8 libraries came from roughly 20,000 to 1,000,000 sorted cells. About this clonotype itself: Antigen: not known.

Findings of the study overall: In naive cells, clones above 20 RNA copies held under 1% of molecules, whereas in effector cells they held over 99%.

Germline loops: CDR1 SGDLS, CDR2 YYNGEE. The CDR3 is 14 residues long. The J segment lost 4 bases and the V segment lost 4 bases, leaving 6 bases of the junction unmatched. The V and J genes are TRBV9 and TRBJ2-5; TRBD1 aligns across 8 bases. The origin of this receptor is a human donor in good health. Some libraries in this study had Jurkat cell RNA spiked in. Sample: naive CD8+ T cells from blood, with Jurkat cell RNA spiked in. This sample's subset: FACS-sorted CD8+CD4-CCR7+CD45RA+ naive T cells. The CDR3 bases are TGTGCCAGCAGCTCGGGACAGGACCCAGAGACCCAGTACTTC. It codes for CASSSGQDPETQYF.